A single sample is the source of the 15 T cell receptor beta chains below, sequenced in a study of graft-versus-host responses after intestinal transplantation. Assay: immunoSEQ multiplex PCR; the TCRdb copy retains only in-frame clones and omits some. The table lists 28,000 or so clones, approximately 83% of them singletons. These receptors lack a known antigen. The specimen was unstimulated CD8+ T cells sorted from spleen or lymph node cells, collected before intestinal transplant. Receptor source: a human donor who received an intestinal transplant.

As DNA, the CDR3 is TGTGCCAGCCAGGGTATAGCGCAGGGGGATGAGCAGTTCTTC. Translating gives CASQGIAQGDEQFF. The rearrangement uses TRBV6-1 and TRBJ2-1; TRBD1 matches 7 bases. V dropped 8 bases and J dropped 8; count of bases not matched to a gene: 12. The CDR3 runs to 14 residues. Germline loops: CDR1 MNHNS, CDR2 SASEGT.

The gene calls are TRBV21-1 and TRBJ1-5. TRBV21-1 counts as a pseudogene. This CDR3 spans 19 amino acids. The CDR3 DNA sequence: TGTGCCAGCACCTTGGCCGGGCGGGTGGAGAGCTATAGCAATCAGCCCCAGCATTTT. Protein: CASTLAGRVESYSNQPQHF.

The chain combines TRBV5-3 with TRBJ2-1; TRBD1 might be the D (6 bases). TRBV5-3 is an open reading frame, and its role is uncertain. V was clipped by 10 bases and J by 8 bases, with 16 bases between them. The CDR3 runs to 12 residues. CDR3 sequence: CAGHDRYYEQFF. DNA of the CDR3: TGTGCCGGCCACGACAGGTACTATGAGCAGTTCTTC.

The chain uses TRBV7-3 and TRBJ2-5, with D perhaps matching TRBD2 (7 bases). The CDR3 sequence is 17 residues long. The germline V gene has CDR1 SGHTA and CDR2 FQGTGA. V lost 5 bases and J 4 bases, leaving 23 bases between the germline ends. The CDR3 protein is CASSLSGGGSYGETQYF. The CDR3 bases are TGTGCCAGCAGCCTAAGTGGGGGGGGCTCATATGGAGAGACCCAGTACTTC.

The chain carries TRBV7-9 and TRBJ2-2; D is undetermined. The CDR3 extends over 15 amino acids. Germline CDR1 reads SEHNR; CDR2 reads FQNEAQ (reference sequence). V lost 2 bases and J 4 bases, leaving 11 bases between the germline ends. CDR3 in amino acids: CASSLFSPGTGELFF. The CDR3 DNA reads TGTGCCAGCAGCTTATTCAGTCCGGGCACCGGGGAGCTGTTTTTT.

V usage is TRBV29-1 and J usage is TRBJ2-4, with a tentative D call TRBD1 (5 bases). V dropped 1 base and J dropped 5 bases, with 6 bases sitting between them. This CDR3 is 12 amino acids long. The germline V gene encodes CDR1 SQVTM and CDR2 ANQGSEA. CDR3 sequence: CSVEGTQNIQYF. CDR3 nucleotides: TGCAGCGTTGAAGGGACACAAAACATTCAGTACTTC.

This chain links TRBV19 with TRBJ1-6, with TRBD1 identical over 7 bases. The CDR3 has 16 amino acids. V was clipped by 5 bases and J by 3 bases; unmatched bases: 7. Germline V gene lookup returns CDR1 LNHDA and CDR2 SQIVND (reference sequence). This chain's CDR3 is CASSASTGFYNSPLHF. CDR3 sequence (DNA): TGTGCCAGTAGTGCCTCGACAGGGTTCTATAATTCACCCCTCCACTTT.

The chain combines TRBV19 with TRBJ1-1; D perhaps matches TRBD1 (5 bases). V lost 3 bases, J lost 6 bases, and 17 bases lay in between. The CDR3 has 15 amino acids. The germline gives CDR1 LNHDA, CDR2 SQIVND (reference sequence). CDR3 coding DNA: TGTGCCAGTAGTATTCAGGGCATCGGGTCCGCTGAAGCTTTCTTT. Translated, it gives CASSIQGIGSAEAFF.

The chain is built from TRBV6-5 and TRBJ2-7; 8 bases fit TRBD2. CDR1 MNHEY and CDR2 SVGAGI come from the germline V gene. V trimming: 10 bases; J trimming: 10 bases; junction bases outside the gene matches: 15. The CDR3 spans 13 residues. The CDR3 protein is CAIMVDPGGIQYF. The CDR3 DNA reads as TGTGCCATCATGGTGGACCCGGGGGGGATCCAGTACTTC.

This sequence joins TRBV5-1 and TRBJ2-3, with TRBD2 identical over 7 bases. After removal of 1 base from V and 3 bases from J, the junction contained 17 bases not matched to a gene. CDR1 and CDR2 (germline): SGHRS, YFSETQ. CDR3 length equals 19 residues. The CDR3 loop is CASSLFFGLSRGGTDTQYF. The CDR3 region has the DNA TGCGCCAGCAGCTTGTTTTTCGGGTTGTCTCGCGGGGGTACAGATACGCAGTATTTT.

This clone showed up just a few times. The chain combines TRBV27 with TRBJ2-7, with 7 positions matching TRBD1. V was clipped by 2 bases and J by 0 bases; unmatched bases: 4. The CDR3 loop spans 15 amino acids. Germline V gene data show CDR1 as MNHEY and CDR2 as SMNVEV (reference sequence). The CDR3, as DNA: TGTGCCAGCAGTTTACAGGGACAGAGCTCCTACGAGCAGTACTTC. Translation: CASSLQGQSSYEQYF.

This clone was counted only a few times. The chain employs TRBV6-5 and TRBJ1-2; TRBD1 matches at 12 bases. After removal of 4 bases from V and 4 bases from J, the junction contained 4 bases not matched to a gene. This CDR3 spans 15 amino acids. CDR1 and CDR2 from the germline V gene are MNHEY and SVGAGI. The CDR3 sequence is CASSWGQGASYGYTF. CDR3 nucleotides: TGTGCCAGCAGTTGGGGACAGGGGGCCTCCTATGGCTACACCTTC.

The rearrangement joins TRBV10-3 to TRBJ2-7; 10 nucleotides match TRBD2. Per germline, CDR1 ENHRY and CDR2 SYGVKD. Germline trimming cut 4 bases from V and 0 bases from J; bases unmatched to any gene: 12. CDR3 length: 18 residues. The CDR3 DNA reads as TGTGCCATCAGTGCCGGGACTAGCGCTATTTACAGCTCCTACGAGCAGTACTTC. This encodes CAISAGTSAIYSSYEQYF.

In this sample, this clone turned up a few times. The chain uses TRBV6-6 and TRBJ2-3; 9 nucleotides align to TRBD2. The V gene end was trimmed by 7 bases and the J gene end by 2 bases; junction bases not matched to a gene: 10. CDR1 and CDR2 from the germline V gene are MNHNY and SVGAGI (reference sequence). The CDR3 length is 16 residues. The CDR3 region is CASTDRLAVHTDTQYF. The CDR3 coding sequence is TGTGCCAGCACTGACCGACTAGCGGTACACACAGATACGCAGTATTTT.

This clone was counted a single time. The V call is TRBV6-6, the J call TRBJ1-1; D is perhaps TRBD1 (5 bases). Trimming cost V 4 bases and J 3 bases, with 15 bases left between them. The CDR3 sequence is 15 residues long. Per the germline V gene, CDR1 is MNHNY and CDR2 is SVGAGI (reference sequence). CDR3 in amino acids: CASSSPGGSHTEAFF. The CDR3 DNA sequence: TGTGCCAGCAGTTCCCCGGGGGGGTCCCACACTGAAGCTTTCTTT.